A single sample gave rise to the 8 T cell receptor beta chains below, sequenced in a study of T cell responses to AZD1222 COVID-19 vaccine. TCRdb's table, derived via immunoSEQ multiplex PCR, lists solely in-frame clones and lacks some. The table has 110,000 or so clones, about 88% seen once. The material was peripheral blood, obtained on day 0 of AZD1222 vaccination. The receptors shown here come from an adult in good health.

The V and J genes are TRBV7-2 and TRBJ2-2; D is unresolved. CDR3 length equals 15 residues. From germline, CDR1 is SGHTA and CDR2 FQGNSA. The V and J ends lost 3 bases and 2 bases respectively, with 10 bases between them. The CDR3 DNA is TGTGCCAGCAGCTTTGCGACCCTTAACACCGGGGAGCTGTTTTTT. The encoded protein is CASSFATLNTGELFF.

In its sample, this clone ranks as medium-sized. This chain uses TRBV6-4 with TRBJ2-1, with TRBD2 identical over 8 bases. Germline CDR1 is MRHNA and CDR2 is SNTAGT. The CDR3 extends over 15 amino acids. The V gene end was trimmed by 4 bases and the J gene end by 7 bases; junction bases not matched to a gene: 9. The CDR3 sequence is CASSVEPGGMNEQFF. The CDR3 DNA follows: TGTGCCAGCAGTGTCGAGCCGGGAGGGATGAATGAGCAGTTCTTC.

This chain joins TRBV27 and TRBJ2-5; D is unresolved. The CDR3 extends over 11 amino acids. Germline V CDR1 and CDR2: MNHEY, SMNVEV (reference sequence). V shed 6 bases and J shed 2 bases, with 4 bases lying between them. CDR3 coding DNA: TGTGCCAGCAGGCAGCAAGAGACCCAGTACTTC. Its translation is CASRQQETQYF.

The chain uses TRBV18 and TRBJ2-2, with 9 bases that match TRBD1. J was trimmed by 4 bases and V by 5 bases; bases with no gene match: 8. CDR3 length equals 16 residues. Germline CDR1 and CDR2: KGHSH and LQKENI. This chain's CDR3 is CASSDRDRASTGELFF. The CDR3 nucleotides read TGTGCCAGCTCAGACCGGGACAGGGCATCCACCGGGGAGCTGTTTTTT.

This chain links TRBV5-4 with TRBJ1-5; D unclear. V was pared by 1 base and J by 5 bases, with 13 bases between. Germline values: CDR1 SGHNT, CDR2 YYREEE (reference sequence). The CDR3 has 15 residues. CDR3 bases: TGTGCCAGCAGCTTGCACGGCATCGAGGATCAGCCCCAGCATTTT. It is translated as CASSLHGIEDQPQHF.

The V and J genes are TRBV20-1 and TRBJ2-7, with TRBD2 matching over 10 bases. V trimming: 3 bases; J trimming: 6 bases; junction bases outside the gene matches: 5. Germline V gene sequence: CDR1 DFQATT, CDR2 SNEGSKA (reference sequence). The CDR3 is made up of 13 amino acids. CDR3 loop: CSASLAGVTEQYF. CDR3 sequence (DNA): TGCAGTGCTAGTCTAGCGGGAGTAACCGAGCAGTACTTC.

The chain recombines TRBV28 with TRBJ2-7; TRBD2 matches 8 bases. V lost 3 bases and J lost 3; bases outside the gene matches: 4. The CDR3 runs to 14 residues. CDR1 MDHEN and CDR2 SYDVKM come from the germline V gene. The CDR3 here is CASSLAGGIYEQYF. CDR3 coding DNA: TGTGCCAGCAGTTTGGCGGGGGGCATCTACGAGCAGTACTTC.

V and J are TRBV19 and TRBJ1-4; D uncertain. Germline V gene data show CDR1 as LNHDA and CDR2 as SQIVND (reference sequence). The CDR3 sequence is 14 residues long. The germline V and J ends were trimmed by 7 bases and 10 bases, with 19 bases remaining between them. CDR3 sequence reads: CASTFRVRGGKLFF. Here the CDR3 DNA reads TGTGCCAGTACGTTTAGGGTGAGAGGAGGAAAACTGTTTTTT. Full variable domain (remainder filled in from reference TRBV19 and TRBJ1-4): DGGITQSPKYLFRKEGQNVTLSCEQNLNHDAMYWYRQDPGQGLRLIYYSQIVNDFQKGDIAEGYSVSREKKESFPLTVTSAQKNPTAFYLCASTFRVRGGKLFFGSGTQLSVL.